This T cell receptor beta chain was identified during a study of OX40 agonist ivuxolimab in advanced cancers. Study details: Dose-escalation subjects each had hepatocellular carcinoma, melanoma, renal cell or head and neck cancer.

The CDR3 sequence is 13 residues long. Germline V lookup: CDR1 MNHGY, CDR2 SVAAGI. The V and J ends lost 6 bases and 1 base respectively, with 9 bases between them. The method was immunoSEQ multiplex PCR; TCRdb's version includes in-frame clones alone and lacks a portion of them. The sample shows 95,000 or so clones, about 91% of them seen only once. The material was CD4+ or CD8+ T cells sorted from blood, obtained in a trial of the OX40 agonist ivuxolimab. V gene TRBV6-9 combines with J gene TRBJ1-1, with D possibly being TRBD1 (5 bases). The receptor was derived from an adult with an advanced solid tumor such as melanoma, head and neck, liver or kidney cancer. Here the CDR3 reads CASRRGRNTEAFF. CDR3 sequence (DNA): TGTGCCAGCAGGCGGGGACGGAACACTGAAGCTTTCTTT.